This TCR beta chain is from a study of blood T cell repertoires in COVID-19. Study context: The study drew acute and convalescent COVID-19 samples from the United States, Italy and Spain.

As originally analysed: Estimated nucleated cell counts came from reference gene primer amplification. The method was immunoSEQ multiplex PCR; TCRdb's version includes in-frame clones alone and lacks a portion of them. Clone size and V and J calls were adopted from that table, with D and trimming inferred from the DNA. The sample has approximately 35,000 clones, 70% to 85% seen once. This clone occurred once. Trimming removed 4 bases from V and 2 bases from J, with 16 bases in between. The germline V gene has CDR1 SGHNT and CDR2 YYREEE (reference sequence). The CDR3 extends over 16 amino acids. Sequencing was performed on peripheral blood. The chain employs TRBV5-4 and TRBJ2-1, with a weak D call TRBD2 (7 bases). The sequence was collected from a human donor in a cohort sampled during active COVID-19. In DNA form, the CDR3 reads TGTGCCAGCAGCGCGGGGAGGGGGACTACCTACAATGAGCAGTTCTTC. Protein: CASSAGRGTTYNEQFF.